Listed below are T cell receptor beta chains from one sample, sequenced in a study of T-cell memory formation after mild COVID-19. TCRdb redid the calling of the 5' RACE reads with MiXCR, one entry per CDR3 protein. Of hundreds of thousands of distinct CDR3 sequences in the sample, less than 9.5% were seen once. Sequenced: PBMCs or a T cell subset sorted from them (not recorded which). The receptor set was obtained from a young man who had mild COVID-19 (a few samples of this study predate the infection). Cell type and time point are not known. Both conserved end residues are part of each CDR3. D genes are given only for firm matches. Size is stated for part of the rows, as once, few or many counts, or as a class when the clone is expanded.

CDR3 protein: CASSARDYGYTF
CDR3 DNA: TGTGCCAGCAGCGCCAGGGATTATGGCTACACCTTC
clone size: .
J gene: TRBJ1-2
V gene: TRBV5-6
D gene: .

CDR3 protein: CASGAGEPTDTQYF
CDR3 DNA: TGTGCCAGCGGAGCGGGGGAACCCACAGATACGCAGTATTTT
clone size: few
J gene: TRBJ2-3
V gene: TRBV7-3
D gene: TRBD2

CDR3 protein: CASSFDRGHARGQYF
CDR3 DNA: TGTGCCAGCAGCTTCGACAGGGGCCACGCGAGGGGGCAGTACTTC
clone size: few
J gene: TRBJ2-7
V gene: TRBV7-9
D gene: TRBD1

CDR3 protein: CASSQRRGNEQYF
CDR3 DNA: TGTGCCAGCAGCCAACGGCGGGGGAACGAGCAGTACTTC
clone size: few
J gene: TRBJ2-7
V gene: TRBV7-9
D gene: TRBD2

CDR3 protein: CASSPSGGFGTNEKLFF
CDR3 DNA: TGTGCCAGCTCACCAAGCGGGGGCTTCGGGACTAATGAAAAACTGTTTTTT
clone size: .
J gene: TRBJ1-4
V gene: TRBV18
D gene: .

CDR3 protein: CASSLAGTREEQFF
CDR3 DNA: TGCGCCAGCAGCTTGGCCGGGACTAGGGAGGAGCAGTTCTTC
clone size: many
J gene: TRBJ2-1
V gene: TRBV5-1
D gene: TRBD2

CDR3 protein: CSAGAGLSTDTQYF
CDR3 DNA: TGCAGTGCTGGGGCGGGACTAAGCACAGATACGCAGTATTTT
clone size: many
J gene: TRBJ2-3
V gene: TRBV20-1
D gene: TRBD2

CDR3 protein: CASSFLESYNEQFF
CDR3 DNA: TGTGCCAGCAGTTTTCTGGAGTCCTACAATGAGCAGTTCTTC
clone size: .
J gene: TRBJ2-1
V gene: TRBV27
D gene: .

CDR3 protein: CASSLGNYNEQFF
CDR3 DNA: TGTGCCAGTAGTCTGGGGAATTACAATGAGCAGTTCTTC
clone size: .
J gene: TRBJ2-1
V gene: TRBV19
D gene: .

CDR3 protein: CASTPPGGTDEQYF
CDR3 DNA: TGTGCCAGCACCCCTCCGGGAGGGACCGACGAGCAGTACTTC
clone size: once
J gene: TRBJ2-7
V gene: TRBV18
D gene: TRBD2

CDR3 protein: CASSPPAGTAYNEQFF
CDR3 DNA: TGTGCCAGCTCACCACCGGCGGGGACCGCCTACAATGAGCAGTTCTTC
clone size: many
J gene: TRBJ2-1
V gene: TRBV18
D gene: .